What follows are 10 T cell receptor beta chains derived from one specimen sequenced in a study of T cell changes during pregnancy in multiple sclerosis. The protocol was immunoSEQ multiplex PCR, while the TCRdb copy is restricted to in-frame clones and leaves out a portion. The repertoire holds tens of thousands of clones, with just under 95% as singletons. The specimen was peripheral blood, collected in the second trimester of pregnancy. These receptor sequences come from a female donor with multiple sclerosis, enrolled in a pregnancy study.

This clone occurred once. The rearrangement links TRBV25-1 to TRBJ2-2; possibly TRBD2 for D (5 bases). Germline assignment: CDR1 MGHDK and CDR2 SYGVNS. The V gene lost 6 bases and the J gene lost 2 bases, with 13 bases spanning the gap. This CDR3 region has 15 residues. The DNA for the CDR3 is TGTGCCAGCAGACCAGGACTGTTCAACACCGGGGAGCTGTTTTTT. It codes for CASRPGLFNTGELFF.

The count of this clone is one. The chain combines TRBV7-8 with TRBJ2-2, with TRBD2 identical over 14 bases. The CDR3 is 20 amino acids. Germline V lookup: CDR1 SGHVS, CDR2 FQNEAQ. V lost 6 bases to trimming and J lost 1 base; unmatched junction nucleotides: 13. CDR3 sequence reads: CASSSLPGLAGEGNTGELFF. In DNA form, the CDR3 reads TGTGCCAGCAGTTCTTTACCGGGACTAGCGGGAGAGGGGAACACCGGGGAGCTGTTTTTT.

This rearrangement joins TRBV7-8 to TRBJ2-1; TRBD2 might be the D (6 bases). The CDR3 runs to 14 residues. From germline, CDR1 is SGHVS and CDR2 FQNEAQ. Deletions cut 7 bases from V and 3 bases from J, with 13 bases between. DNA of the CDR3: TGTGCCAGCAAGGATTCGCGGGGCTACAATGAGCAGTTCTTC. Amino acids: CASKDSRGYNEQFF.

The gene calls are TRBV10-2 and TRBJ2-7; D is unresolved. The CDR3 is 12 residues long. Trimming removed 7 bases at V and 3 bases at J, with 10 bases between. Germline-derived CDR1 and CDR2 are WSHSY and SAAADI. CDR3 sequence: CASTTVGYEQYF. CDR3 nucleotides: TGCGCCAGCACCACAGTGGGCTACGAGCAGTACTTC.

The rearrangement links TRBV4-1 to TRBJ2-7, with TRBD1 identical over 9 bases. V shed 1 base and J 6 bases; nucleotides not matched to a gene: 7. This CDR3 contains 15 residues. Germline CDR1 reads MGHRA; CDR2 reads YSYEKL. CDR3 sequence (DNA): TGCGCCAGCAGCCAAGGGAGACAGGGGGGAAGCGAGCAGTACTTC. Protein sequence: CASSQGRQGGSEQYF.

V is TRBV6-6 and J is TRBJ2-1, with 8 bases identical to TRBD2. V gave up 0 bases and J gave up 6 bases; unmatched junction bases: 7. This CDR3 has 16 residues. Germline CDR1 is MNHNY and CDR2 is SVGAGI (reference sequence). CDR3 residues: CASSYSLLADSNEQFF. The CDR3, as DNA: TGTGCCAGCAGTTACTCGCTACTAGCGGACTCCAATGAGCAGTTCTTC.

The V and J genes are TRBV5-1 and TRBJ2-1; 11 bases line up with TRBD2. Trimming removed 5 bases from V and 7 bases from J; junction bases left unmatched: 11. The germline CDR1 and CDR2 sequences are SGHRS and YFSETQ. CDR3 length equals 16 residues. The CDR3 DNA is TGCGCCAGCAGGAATGGAGGATTAGCGGGAGGGAATGAGCAGTTCTTC. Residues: CASRNGGLAGGNEQFF.

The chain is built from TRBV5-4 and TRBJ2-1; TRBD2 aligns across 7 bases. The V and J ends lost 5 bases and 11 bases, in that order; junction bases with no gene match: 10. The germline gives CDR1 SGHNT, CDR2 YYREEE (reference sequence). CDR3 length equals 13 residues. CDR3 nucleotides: TGTGCCAGCAGGTATGGGTTCGGGACTAAGCAGTTCTTC. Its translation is CASRYGFGTKQFF.

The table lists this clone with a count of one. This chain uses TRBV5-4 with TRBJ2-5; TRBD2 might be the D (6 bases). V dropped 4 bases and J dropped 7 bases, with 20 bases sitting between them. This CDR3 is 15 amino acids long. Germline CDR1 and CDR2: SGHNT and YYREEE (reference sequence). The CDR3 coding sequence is TGTGCCAGCAGCCCGGCACTGGGCGGGGAACTGACCCAGTACTTC. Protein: CASSPALGGELTQYF.

CDR3 protein: CASSKQGTNEKLFF. CDR3 sequence (DNA): TGTGCCAGCAGCAAACAGGGAACTAATGAAAAACTGTTTTTT. V gene TRBV6-5 combines with J gene TRBJ1-4; TRBD1 is a possible D gene (6 bases). The CDR3 sequence is 14 residues long. In germline, CDR1 is MNHEY, CDR2 SVGAGI. The ends were cut back, 6 bases at V and 1 base at J, with 9 bases in the middle.